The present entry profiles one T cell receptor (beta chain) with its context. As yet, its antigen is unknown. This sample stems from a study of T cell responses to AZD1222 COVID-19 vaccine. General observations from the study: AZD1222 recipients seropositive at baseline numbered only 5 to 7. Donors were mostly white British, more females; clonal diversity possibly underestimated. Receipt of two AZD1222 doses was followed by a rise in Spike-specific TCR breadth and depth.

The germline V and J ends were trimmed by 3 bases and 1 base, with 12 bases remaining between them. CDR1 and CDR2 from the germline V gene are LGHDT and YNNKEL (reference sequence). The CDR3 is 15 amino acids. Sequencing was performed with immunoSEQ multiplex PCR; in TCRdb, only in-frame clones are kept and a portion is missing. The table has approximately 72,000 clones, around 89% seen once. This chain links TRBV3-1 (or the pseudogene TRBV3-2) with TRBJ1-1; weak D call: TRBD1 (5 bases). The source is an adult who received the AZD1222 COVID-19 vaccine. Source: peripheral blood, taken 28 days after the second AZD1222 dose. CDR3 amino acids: CASSQGQKANTEAFF. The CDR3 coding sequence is TGTGCCAGCAGCCAGGGGCAGAAGGCGAACACTGAAGCTTTCTTT.